This TCR beta chain was identified in a study of blood T cell repertoires in COVID-19. In germline, CDR1 is SNHLY, CDR2 FYNNEI. The CDR3 loop spans 15 amino acids. Trimming stripped 4 bases from V and 5 bases from J, with 14 bases between. The repertoire was sequenced with immunoSEQ multiplex PCR; TCRdb's copy has only in-frame clones and lacks some. The repertoire holds around 450,000 clones, with 90% as singletons. The participants were between roughly 18 and 89 years old and came from under 25 US areas. Recovery among Cohort 3 donors was established by two negative PCRs, clearance, or symptom resolution.

The chain employs TRBV2 and TRBJ2-2, with D tentatively TRBD1 (6 bases). Material: PBMCs or T cells enriched from blood (not recorded which). This TCR was sampled from a young man who had recovered from COVID-19. CDR3 sequence (DNA): TGTGCCAGCAGTGGTCTAGAAGGGGGTACCGGGGAGCTGTTTTTT. It yields the protein CASSGLEGGTGELFF.